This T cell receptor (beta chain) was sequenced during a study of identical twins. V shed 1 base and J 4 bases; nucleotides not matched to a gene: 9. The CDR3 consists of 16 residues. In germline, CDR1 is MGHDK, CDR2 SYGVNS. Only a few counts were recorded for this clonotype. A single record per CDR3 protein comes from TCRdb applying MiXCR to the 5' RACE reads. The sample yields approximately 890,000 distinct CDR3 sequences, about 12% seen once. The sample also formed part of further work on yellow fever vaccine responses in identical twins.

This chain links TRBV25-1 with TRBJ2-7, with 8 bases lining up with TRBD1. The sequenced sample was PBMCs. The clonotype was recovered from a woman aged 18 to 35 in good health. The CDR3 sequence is CASSESRTGSGYEQYF. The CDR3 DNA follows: TGTGCCAGCAGTGAATCTAGGACAGGGTCGGGATACGAGCAGTACTTC.